This entry lists 16 T cell receptor beta chains sequenced from one sample in a study of shared clonotypes between healthy human individuals. The table came from immunoSEQ multiplex PCR; TCRdb's copy has only in-frame clones and leaves some out. Of a few hundred thousand clones in the sample, roughly 79% are singletons; the top ten hold approximately 12%. What was sequenced was PBMCs. These receptors originate from a woman aged 40 to 55 in good health. Some clones in this sample may be carry-over from other donors' samples.

This clone was detected a few times. The chain carries TRBV27 and TRBJ1-5; D is perhaps TRBD1 (5 bases). The ends were cut back, 6 bases at V and 3 bases at J, with 15 bases in the middle. The CDR3 runs 15 residues. CDR1 is MNHEY, CDR2 SMNVEV, per germline (reference sequence). This chain's CDR3 is CASRRTRQYNQPQHF. CDR3 coding DNA: TGTGCCAGCAGAAGAACCAGACAGTACAATCAGCCCCAGCATTTT.

The CDR3 region is CASSLSSLTGHQNTEAFF. CDR3 coding DNA: TGTGCCAGCAGCTTATCATCCCTAACGGGACACCAGAACACTGAAGCTTTCTTT. This sequence joins TRBV7-9 and TRBJ1-1, with D possibly being TRBD1 (6 bases). The CDR3 covers 18 residues. V lost 2 bases, J lost 1 base, and 20 bases lay in between. CDR1 is SEHNR and CDR2 is FQNEAQ in the germline V gene (reference sequence).

The chain combines TRBV30 with TRBJ2-7; TRBD1 agrees at 7 bases. The CDR3 is 14 residues long. V shed 4 bases, J shed 2 bases, and the junction held 8 bases outside the gene matches. Germline V CDR1 and CDR2: GTSNPN, SVGIG (reference sequence). CDR3 residues: CAWNRQGVPYEQYF. CDR3 nucleotide sequence: TGTGCCTGGAACCGACAGGGAGTCCCCTACGAGCAGTACTTC. Full variable domain (rest looked up from reference TRBV30 and TRBJ2-7): SQTIHQWPATLVQPVGSPLSLECTVEGTSNPNLYWYRQAAGRGLQLLFYSVGIGQISSEVPQNLSASRPQDRQFILSSKKLLLSDSGFYLCAWNRQGVPYEQYFGPGTRLTVT.

This clone came up once. The chain carries TRBV18 and TRBJ2-5; a weak D match, TRBD2 (5 bases). Per germline, CDR1 KGHSH and CDR2 LQKENI. Trimming removed 3 bases at V and 0 bases at J, with 8 bases between. The CDR3 has 14 amino acids. CDR3 loop: CASSPLGDQETQYF. In DNA, the CDR3 is TGTGCCAGCTCACCTCTGGGAGACCAAGAGACCCAGTACTTC.

This clone was seen a few times. This chain connects TRBV11-2 to TRBJ2-7; D unresolved. Trimming shortened V by 2 bases and J by 3 bases, and 11 bases separated the two germline ends. Germline loops: CDR1 SGHAT, CDR2 FQNNGV. The length of the CDR3 is 14 residues. DNA for the CDR3: TGTGCCAGCAGCTTATTACAGAAAAGCTACGAGCAGTACTTC. Its translation is CASSLLQKSYEQYF.

V gene TRBV5-1 combines with J gene TRBJ1-5; D not resolved. The CDR3 has 13 residues. Looked up from germline, CDR1 is SGHRS and CDR2 is YFSETQ. V shed 4 bases and J shed 7 bases, with 12 bases lying between them. DNA for the CDR3: TGCGCCAGCAGCACCCACCTTGGACAGCCCCAGCATTTT. Translated: CASSTHLGQPQHF.

CDR3 sequence: CASSQGGTGGIYEQYF. The DNA for the CDR3 is TGCGCCAGCAGCCAAGGCGGGACAGGGGGAATCTACGAGCAGTACTTC. V and J are TRBV4-3 and TRBJ2-5; 11 bases line up with TRBD1. The last part of the DNA fits TRBJ2-7 better; the J call may be wrong. The germline gives CDR1 LGHNA, CDR2 YSLEER. The CDR3 has 16 residues.

This clone was detected a few times. Other DNA sequences of this sample code for an identical CDR3. V usage is TRBV5-1 and J usage is TRBJ2-2; D tentatively fits TRBD1 or TRBD2 (5 bases each). Trimming pared 0 bases from V and 4 bases from J, leaving 7 bases between. The CDR3 has 14 amino acids. CDR1 and CDR2 (germline): SGHRS, YFSETQ. CDR3 DNA: TGCGCCAGCAGCTTGGAGGGGAGCACCGGGGAGCTGTTTTTT. This sequence encodes CASSLEGSTGELFF.

DNA for the CDR3: TGTGCCAGCAGCGCAAGTGGACAAGACAATGAGCAGTTCTTC. Protein product: CASSASGQDNEQFF. The chain joins TRBV9 to TRBJ2-1, with a possible D match to TRBD1 (5 bases). V was shortened by 3 bases and J by 5 bases, with 12 bases between the two germline ends. Looked up from germline, CDR1 is SGDLS and CDR2 is YYNGEE. The CDR3 is 14 amino acids.

The chain employs TRBV29-1 and TRBJ2-3; TRBD2 might be the D (5 bases). Germline CDR1 is SQVTM and CDR2 is ANQGSEA. V was trimmed by 7 bases and J by 3 bases, leaving 17 bases between them. The CDR3 is made up of 14 amino acids. The CDR3 reads CSASDSSGTDTQYF. CDR3 coding DNA: TGCAGCGCCTCGGACTCGTCTGGGACAGATACGCAGTATTTT.

The rearrangement uses TRBV29-1 and TRBJ2-1, with D possibly being TRBD1 (5 bases). Germline V CDR1 and CDR2: SQVTM, ANQGSEA. The V gene lost 0 bases and the J gene lost 10 bases, with 16 bases spanning the gap. The CDR3 is 14 residues long. This CDR3 reads CSVEEMMVGQEQFF. As DNA, the CDR3 is TGCAGCGTTGAAGAAATGATGGTGGGGCAAGAGCAGTTCTTC.

With respect to this clone: Since a far larger clone is one base different, this is likely a read error. The genes are TRBV30 and TRBJ2-7; D unresolved. With 5 bases removed from V and 3 bases from J, the gap between germline ends came to 11 bases. The germline V gene encodes CDR1 GTSNPN and CDR2 SVGIG (reference sequence). The CDR3 totals 12 residues. CDR3 protein: CAWCRHLYEQYF. The CDR3 DNA follows: TGTGCCTGGTGTCGACACCTCTACGAGCAGTACTTC.

The CDR3 region has the DNA TGTGCCAGCAGTTCATTGCTCGGCACAGATACGCAGTATTTT. The encoded protein is CASSSLLGTDTQYF. The rearrangement uses TRBV28 and TRBJ2-3, with unresolved D. The V end was cut by 4 bases, the J end by 1 base, with 9 bases between. CDR1 MDHEN and CDR2 SYDVKM come from the germline V gene. The CDR3 has 14 residues.

This chain joins TRBV5-4 and TRBJ2-7; 10 bases are shared with TRBD2. V shed 1 base, J shed 4 bases, and the junction held 5 bases outside the gene matches. This CDR3 comprises 15 residues. The germline CDR1 and CDR2 sequences are SGHNT and YYREEE (reference sequence). The CDR3 region is CASSLPGSGRYEQYF. CDR3 bases: TGTGCCAGCAGCTTGCCGGGTAGCGGGAGGTACGAGCAGTACTTC.

J is TRBJ2-1 and V is TRBV11-2, with D perhaps matching TRBD2 (5 bases). Trimming removed 6 bases at V and 5 bases at J, with 14 bases between. Germline assignment: CDR1 SGHAT and CDR2 FQNNGV. The CDR3 loop spans 14 amino acids. DNA for the CDR3: TGTGCCAGCAGACGGGATTCCGAGGACAATGAGCAGTTCTTC. It is translated as CASRRDSEDNEQFF.

J is TRBJ2-5 and V is TRBV28; D may correspond to TRBD1 or TRBD2 (5 bases each). The end of the DNA aligns better with TRBJ2-7, so the J call may be wrong. The CDR3 extends over 14 amino acids. The V gene's germline CDR1 is MDHEN and CDR2 SYDVKM. CDR3: CASSLGQGPYEQYF. CDR3 nucleotides: TGTGCCAGCAGTTTGGGGCAGGGACCCTACGAGCAGTACTTC.